This TCR beta chain was identified in a study of cytotoxic CD8 clonotypes in ibrutinib-treated CLL. Looking at the study overall: The subjects consisted of approximately twelve relapsed/refractory and more than 14 treatment-naive individuals, with roughly 17 IGHV unmutated. The sample average was about 280,000 productive templates and tens of thousands of productive rearrangements. Broader study findings: Sustained-remission and progressing patients' sampling times differed. Clonality rose at ibrutinib response and fell back toward baseline at progression.

Repertoires were generated with immunoSEQ multiplex PCR, while TCRdb's copy carries only in-frame clones and drops some. The sample holds roughly 200,000 clones, 72% seen once. For this clone: The antigen is unknown.

The starting material was PBMCs, obtained after 24 months of ibrutinib treatment. The receptor was derived from a human donor with chronic lymphocytic leukemia.

CDR3 in DNA: TGTGCCAGCACCCTCGACAGGGTTGGCGACTATGGCTACACCTTC. Translation: CASTLDRVGDYGYTF. V gene TRBV28 combines with J gene TRBJ1-2; TRBD1 agrees at 7 bases. The CDR3 covers 15 residues. The V gene end was trimmed by 7 bases and the J gene end by 3 bases; junction bases not matched to a gene: 11. Germline lookup yields CDR1 MDHEN and CDR2 SYDVKM.